This TCR beta chain was sequenced for a study of patients and donors after allogeneic stem cell transplantation. Germline V lookup: CDR1 MNHEY, CDR2 SVGAGI. The CDR3 length is 12 residues. Trimming cost V 4 bases and J 7 bases, with 7 bases left between them. TCRdb processed the RT-PCR reads anew with MiXCR; each CDR3 protein has one entry. The data hold 90,000 to 120,000 distinct CDR3 sequences, with 35% observed a single time. This clonotype was observed a handful of times. V gene TRBV6-5 combines with J gene TRBJ2-2; D is undetermined. The receptor was isolated from a human donor who was either an allogeneic HSCT recipient or a stem cell or donor lymphocyte infusion donor (not recorded which). It is not recorded whose cells these are; they may come from a transplant donor. The sequenced material came from blood, either unsorted or a sorted T cell fraction (not recorded which). CDR3 region: CASSSSSGELFF. The CDR3 nucleotides read TGTGCCAGCAGTTCTTCAAGCGGGGAGCTGTTTTTT.